This T cell receptor beta chain was recorded in a study of long-term antiretroviral therapy in people with HIV. For the study at large: The earliest samples came from an era when ART typically awaited falling CD4 counts.

Study findings and constraints: Collection spanned 2004 to 2017; ART regimens may be less effective than current ones. It was observed that HIV repertoires exhibited narrower CDR3 length ranges than controls.

On this clone: What it binds is unknown.

One or more pre-ART and two or more post-ART PBMC samples were available from each donor. The assay used was immunoSEQ (version v3.0), run at survey level. Profiling relied on immunoSEQ multiplex PCR, and the TCRdb table lists in-frame clones only, not all of them. The repertoire holds 26,000 or so clones, 87% seen once, with approximately 0.93% in the top ten. The TCR sequence derives from a man aged 45-60 years with HIV. Here the sequenced sample was unsorted PBMCs, taken 2 years after starting antiretroviral therapy.

Written as DNA, the CDR3 is TGTGCCAGCAGTTGGACAGGGGTCGGGTCAGATACGCAGTATTTT. Its protein product is CASSWTGVGSDTQYF. V is TRBV2 and J is TRBJ2-3; 9 nucleotides agree with TRBD1. This CDR3 is 15 amino acids long. CDR1 is SNHLY and CDR2 is FYNNEI in the germline V gene. V shed 5 bases and J 4 bases; nucleotides not matched to a gene: 7.